One and the same sample provided the 14 T cell receptor beta chains below, sequenced in a study of radiotherapy plus CTLA-4 blockade in lung cancer. Some clones are missing from TCRdb's copy, which holds only in-frame ones; the method was immunoSEQ multiplex PCR. The profile shows tens of thousands of clones, under 80% of them singletons. The sequenced sample was peripheral blood, obtained from a patient treated with radiotherapy plus ipilimumab. These receptor sequences come from a human donor with non-small cell lung cancer who had a complete response to radiotherapy plus ipilimumab.

The chain carries TRBV30 and TRBJ2-3; D unresolved. Germline V gene lookup returns CDR1 GTSNPN and CDR2 SVGIG (reference sequence). This CDR3 comprises 13 residues. The V end was cut by 4 bases, the J end by 2 bases, with 10 bases between. The CDR3 DNA is TGTGCCTGGAACTGGCGGAACACAGATACGCAGTATTTT. It codes for CAWNWRNTDTQYF. The full variable domain, in which reference TRBV30 and TRBJ2-3 provide the parts outside the CDR3, is SQTIHQWPATLVQPVGSPLSLECTVEGTSNPNLYWYRQAAGRGLQLLFYSVGIGQISSEVPQNLSASRPQDRQFILSSKKLLLSDSGFYLCAWNWRNTDTQYFGPGTRLTVL.

Only one count was recorded for this clone. The V gene is TRBV2, the J gene TRBJ2-3; D might be TRBD1 (10 bases). Germline values: CDR1 SNHLY, CDR2 FYNNEI. Trimming left V 6 bases short and J 2 bases short, with 27 bases between. The CDR3 is 19 amino acids. As DNA, the CDR3 is TGTGCCAGCAGGGCCGGGACAGGGGAGCTAGCGGGACTCACAGATACGCAGTATTTT. It is translated as CASRAGTGELAGLTDTQYF.

J is TRBJ2-7 and V is TRBV5-8; TRBD2 matches at 13 bases. The CDR3 sequence is 14 residues long. The trim removed 1 base at V and 9 bases at J, leaving 4 bases unmatched. Looked up from germline, CDR1 is SGHTS and CDR2 is YDEGEE. CDR3 DNA sequence: TGTGCCAGCAGCTTGCGGACTAGCGGGAGTCGGCAGTACGTC. The encoded protein is CASSLRTSGSRQYV.

The chain is built from TRBV7-2 and TRBJ2-7, with 12 bases matching TRBD2. The V gene end was trimmed by 4 bases and the J gene end by 2 bases; junction bases not matched to a gene: 3. In germline, CDR1 is SGHTA, CDR2 FQGNSA. This CDR3 spans 15 amino acids. The CDR3 sequence: CASSYLAGGPYEQYV. The CDR3, as DNA: TGTGCCAGCAGCTACCTAGCGGGAGGGCCCTACGAGCAGTACGTC.

V gene TRBV11-3 combines with J gene TRBJ1-2; D is perhaps TRBD1 (6 bases). V lost 5 bases and J 6 bases, leaving 16 bases between the germline ends. The CDR3 loop spans 14 amino acids. In germline, CDR1 is SGHNT, CDR2 YENEEA. The CDR3 DNA reads TGTGCCAGCAGCCCGCGGTCAGGGGACCATGGCTACACCTTC. This translates into CASSPRSGDHGYTF.

The chain couples TRBV10-1 to TRBJ2-1; TRBD2 matches at 7 bases. The CDR3 is made up of 13 amino acids. The V and J ends lost 6 bases and 12 bases, in that order; junction bases with no gene match: 11. The V gene's germline CDR1 is WNHNN and CDR2 SYGVQD (reference sequence). The CDR3 protein is CASSGPERGGQFF. In DNA form, the CDR3 reads TGCGCCAGCAGCGGTCCTGAGCGGGGAGGGCAGTTCTTC.

The chain employs TRBV12-5 and TRBJ1-1, with D perhaps matching TRBD1 (5 bases). CDR3 length: 14 residues. V lost 3 bases and J lost 0, with 8 bases in between. Germline-derived CDR1 and CDR2 are LGHNT and FRNRAP. The CDR3 loop reads CASGLTGMNTEAFF. DNA of the CDR3: TGTGCTAGTGGTTTAACAGGAATGAACACTGAAGCTTTCTTT.

This clone was counted once. The CDR3 loop reads CASSISGRRLLNNSPLHF. The CDR3, as DNA: TGTGCCAGTAGTATAAGTGGCAGGAGACTACTAAATAATTCACCCCTCCACTTT. This chain connects TRBV19 to TRBJ1-6; no reliable D call. Germline values: CDR1 LNHDA, CDR2 SQIVND (reference sequence). Trimming pared 2 bases from V and 5 bases from J, leaving 19 bases between. The CDR3 has 18 amino acids.

V is TRBV6-5 and J is TRBJ2-5, with D perhaps TRBD2 (5 bases). Looked up from germline, CDR1 is MNHEY and CDR2 is SVGAGI. This CDR3 is 14 amino acids long. V gave up 4 bases and J gave up 3 bases, with 12 bases separating them. The CDR3 is CASSSGLRKETQYF. The CDR3 coding sequence is TGTGCCAGCAGTTCAGGACTTAGAAAAGAGACCCAGTACTTC.

This chain links TRBV10-1 with TRBJ2-1, with TRBD2 identical over 11 bases. The CDR3 totals 18 residues. The J segment lost 6 bases and the V segment lost 0 bases, leaving 10 bases of the junction unmatched. CDR1 WNHNN and CDR2 SYGVQD come from the germline V gene (reference sequence). The CDR3, as DNA: TGCGCCAGCAGTGAGTCGTCTAGCGGGGGGAAGTTACGCAATGAGCAGTTCTTC. This sequence encodes CASSESSSGGKLRNEQFF.

The chain uses TRBV6-5 and TRBJ1-1; D perhaps matches TRBD1 (6 bases). CDR1 is MNHEY, CDR2 SVGAGI, per germline. The V end was cut by 6 bases, the J end by 1 base, with 12 bases between. The CDR3 has 14 amino acids. CDR3 nucleotide sequence: TGTGCCAGCAGAGATATGGGACAGAACACTGAAGCTTTCTTT. Protein sequence: CASRDMGQNTEAFF.

CDR3 region: CASSYLRAWETQYF. CDR3 nucleotide sequence: TGTGCCAGCAGTTACTTGCGGGCCTGGGAGACCCAGTACTTC. The V gene is TRBV6-5, the J gene TRBJ2-5; possible D gene TRBD2, 5 bases. Germline V gene sequence: CDR1 MNHEY, CDR2 SVGAGI. The CDR3 runs to 14 residues. Trimming left V 1 base short and J 5 bases short, with 11 bases between.

The chain couples TRBV10-3 to TRBJ2-3, with 7 bases matching TRBD1. Germline values: CDR1 ENHRY, CDR2 SYGVKD. V lost 8 bases and J lost 2; bases outside the gene matches: 10. This CDR3 comprises 15 residues. The CDR3 sequence is CAISDPGQNTDTQYF. The CDR3 DNA reads TGTGCCATCTCTGATCCGGGACAGAACACAGATACGCAGTATTTT.

J is TRBJ2-5 and V is TRBV6-1; 10 nucleotides align to TRBD2. From germline, CDR1 is MNHNS and CDR2 SASEGT. V was pared by 4 bases and J by 3 bases, with 5 bases of the junction left unmatched. This CDR3 has 15 amino acids. In DNA, the CDR3 is TGTGCCAGCAGTGGGTCTAGCGGGGGTAAAGAGACCCAGTACTTC. This gives the protein CASSGSSGGKETQYF.